What follows describes a single TCR beta chain. Its antigen is still unknown. The CDR3 consists of 15 residues. V gave up 5 bases and J gave up 0 bases, with 13 bases separating them. The V gene's germline CDR1 is SGHNT and CDR2 YENEEA. TCRalpha and TCRbeta libraries used 5'RACE with constant-segment primers and UMIs. From the 5' RACE reads, TCRdb called clonotypes with MiXCR, one entry per CDR3 protein. Of 400,000 to 500,000 distinct CDR3 sequences in the sample, approximately 24% are singletons; the top ten hold roughly 9.7%. This record comes from a study of T-cell memory formation after mild COVID-19. At the level of the study: TCR clustering was largely donor specific. Study-wide results and limits: Clones that contracted clustered mainly in CM and EM if CD4+ and in EMRA if CD8+.

The chain carries TRBV11-3 and TRBJ1-1; tentative D call: TRBD1 (5 bases). The sample was PBMCs or a T cell subset sorted from them (not recorded which). The source is an adult woman who had mild COVID-19 (a few samples of this study predate the infection). Cell type and time point are not known. For the CDR3, the DNA is TGTGCCAGCAGCCCCGGAGGGGTTATGAACACTGAAGCTTTCTTT. It codes for CASSPGGVMNTEAFF. Full variable domain (remainder filled in from reference TRBV11-3 and TRBJ1-1): EAGVVQSPRYKIIEKKQPVAFWCNPISGHNTLYWYLQNLGQGPELLIRYENEEAVDDSQLPKDRFSAERLKGVDSTLKIQPAELGDSAVYLCASSPGGVMNTEAFFGQGTRLTVV.